This T cell receptor beta chain comes out of a study of CD8 T cells in ankylosing spondylitis. General study results and limits: Before this, some motif variants had been reported in reactive arthritis synovial fluid and blood. From matched ankylosing spondylitis synovial fluid, disease-linked clones were reportedly recovered at significantly enriched levels. Disease-linked clones displayed a CD8+ phenotype and appeared relatively rarely in peripheral blood.

MiXCR was run by TCRdb on the 5' RACE reads, yielding one entry per CDR3 protein. The sample carries about 210,000 distinct CDR3 sequences, less than 9.5% recorded once. The V and J ends lost 1 base and 9 bases, in that order; junction bases with no gene match: 7. CDR3 size: 16 residues. Germline-derived CDR1 and CDR2 are LGHNA and YNFKEQ. Many counts were recorded for this clonotype. Its specificity is unknown. This sequence joins TRBV4-2 and TRBJ2-1, with TRBD1 matching 12 bases. The sequencing input was blood, either unsorted or a sorted T cell fraction (not recorded which). This TCR came from a female donor with ankylosing spondylitis or in good health (not recorded which). CDR3 in DNA: TGTGCCAGCAGCCAAGTTGGGACAGGGGGCTTTATTGAGCAGTTCTTC. Amino acids: CASSQVGTGGFIEQFF.